The 21 T cell receptor beta chains presented below share a single source sample, sequenced in a study of blood T cell repertoires in COVID-19. Produced via immunoSEQ multiplex PCR; TCRdb's table is partial and in-frame only. The repertoire holds 450,000 or so clones, with about 90% as singletons. Sequencing was performed on PBMCs or T cells enriched from blood (not recorded which). These TCRs come from a man aged 18 to 30 who had recovered from COVID-19.

The chain links TRBV3-1 (or the pseudogene TRBV3-2) to TRBJ1-1, with D unresolved. V lost 0 bases and J lost 3, with 5 bases in between. CDR3 length equals 13 residues. Germline CDR1 is LGHDT and CDR2 is YNNKEL (reference sequence). The CDR3 DNA is TGTGCCAGCAGCCAAGACGGTTACACTGAAGCTTTCTTT. Translated: CASSQDGYTEAFF.

The gene calls are TRBV10-3 and TRBJ1-2; D uncertain. Between the trimmed V and J ends, which lost 0 bases and 8 bases, there was a span of 13 bases. The CDR3 is made up of 14 amino acids. Per the germline V gene, CDR1 is ENHRY and CDR2 is SYGVKD. The CDR3 DNA is TGTGCCATCAGTGAGTCCAGTACGCCCTTGGGCTACACCTTC. Residues: CAISESSTPLGYTF.

This clone was detected only once. V usage is TRBV10-3 and J usage is TRBJ1-6, with 10 bases that match TRBD1. In germline, CDR1 is ENHRY, CDR2 SYGVKD. The V gene end was trimmed by 3 bases and the J gene end by 9 bases; junction bases not matched to a gene: 2. CDR3 length: 14 amino acids. CDR3 in amino acids: CAISEGDRGSPLHF. In DNA form, the CDR3 reads TGTGCCATCAGTGAAGGGGACAGGGGTTCACCCCTCCACTTT.

The chain employs TRBV27 and TRBJ2-1, with TRBD2 matching 16 bases. Losses at the gene ends were 4 bases for V and 12 bases for J; bases not matched to a gene: 9. From germline, CDR1 is MNHEY and CDR2 SMNVEV (reference sequence). CDR3 length: 16 amino acids. CDR3 amino acids: CASSSPGLAGGMGQFF. CDR3 DNA sequence: TGTGCCAGCAGTTCCCCGGGACTAGCGGGAGGGATGGGGCAGTTCTTC.

The CDR3 nucleotides are TGTGCCAGCAGTCGGGGGGAACAGGGTAATACTGAAGCTTTCTTT. Translating gives CASSRGEQGNTEAFF. This rearrangement joins TRBV5-4 to TRBJ1-1; D may be TRBD1 (6 bases). V was clipped by 5 bases and J by 5 bases, with 19 bases between them. The CDR3 length is 15 residues. Per germline, CDR1 SGHNT and CDR2 YYREEE (reference sequence).

The rearrangement links TRBV5-1 to TRBJ2-7, with D possibly TRBD2 on 6 matching bases. Per the germline V gene, CDR1 is SGHRS and CDR2 is YFSETQ. CDR3 length equals 14 residues. Trimming took off 5 bases at V and 0 bases at J, with 12 bases between the two ends. The chain's CDR3 is CASRLNGGSYEQYF. The CDR3 DNA reads TGCGCCAGCAGGTTAAACGGGGGCTCCTACGAGCAGTACTTC. Complete variable domain (other parts from reference TRBV5-1 and TRBJ2-7): KAGVTQTPRYLIKTRGQQVTLSCSPISGHRSVSWYQQTPGQGLQFLFEYFSETQRNKGNFPGRFSGRQFSNSRSEMNVSTLELGDSALYLCASRLNGGSYEQYFGPGTRLTVT.

A single count supports this clone. This CDR3 reads CASMISPDQETQYF. The CDR3 DNA reads as TGCGCCAGCATGATTTCTCCGGACCAAGAGACCCAGTACTTC. The chain has TRBV5-1 and TRBJ2-5; D is unclear. CDR1 is SGHRS, CDR2 YFSETQ, per germline. The CDR3 has 14 amino acids. Trimming left V 6 bases short and J 0 bases short, with 12 bases between.

The genes are TRBV18 and TRBJ2-5; tentative D call: TRBD2 (5 bases). V lost 7 bases, J lost 2 bases, and 11 bases lay in between. CDR3 size: 13 residues. Per the germline V gene, CDR1 is KGHSH and CDR2 is LQKENI. This CDR3 is CASCSGLQETQYF. For the CDR3, the DNA is TGTGCCAGCTGTTCTGGACTGCAAGAGACCCAGTACTTC.

This clone was observed a few times. The chain carries TRBV9 and TRBJ2-1; 7 bases are shared with TRBD2. After removal of 1 base from V and 7 bases from J, the junction contained 8 bases not matched to a gene. Germline CDR1 is SGDLS and CDR2 is YYNGEE. The length of the CDR3 is 15 residues. The CDR3: CASSVTAGEWNEQFF. The CDR3 DNA sequence: TGTGCCAGCAGCGTAACTGCGGGAGAATGGAATGAGCAGTTCTTC.

This sequence joins TRBV2 and TRBJ1-5, with D unresolved. The CDR3 consists of 13 residues. The V gene's germline CDR1 is SNHLY and CDR2 FYNNEI. With 3 bases removed from V and 4 bases from J, the gap between germline ends came to 7 bases. CDR3 sequence (DNA): TGTGCCAGCAGTGATTTTACTAATCAGCCCCAGCATTTT. It codes for CASSDFTNQPQHF.

V usage is TRBV19 and J usage is TRBJ1-1; D not resolved. Germline V gene lookup returns CDR1 LNHDA and CDR2 SQIVND (reference sequence). Trimming removed 5 bases at V and 1 base at J, with 11 bases between. The CDR3 loop spans 14 amino acids. CDR3 DNA sequence: TGTGCCAGTAGTCCCCAAACAAGGAACACTGAAGCTTTCTTT. It specifies CASSPQTRNTEAFF.

This sequence joins TRBV29-1 and TRBJ2-7; no clear D. This CDR3 has 13 amino acids. CDR1 and CDR2 from the germline V gene are SQVTM and ANQGSEA. Trimming took off 2 bases at V and 0 bases at J, with 8 bases between the two ends. The CDR3 DNA reads TGCAGCGTTGAAACGGGTTACTCCTACGAGCAGTACTTC. Translated, it gives CSVETGYSYEQYF.

The CDR3 loop reads CASSYSRGAGEQFF. CDR3 nucleotides: TGTGCCAGCAGTTACTCGCGGGGGGCGGGGGAGCAGTTCTTC. The chain recombines TRBV6-2 or TRBV6-3 with TRBJ2-1; 8 bases agree with TRBD2. The CDR3 is 14 residues long. Unmatched junction bases numbered 5, after V lost 0 bases and J lost 10 bases. Germline values: CDR1 MNHEY, CDR2 SVGEGT.

The V call is TRBV5-1, the J call TRBJ2-5; 8 nucleotides agree with TRBD1. This CDR3 has 14 amino acids. CDR1 is SGHRS and CDR2 is YFSETQ in the germline V gene. With V trimmed by 0 bases and J by 4 bases, 2 bases remained unmatched. The CDR3 DNA sequence: TGCGCCAGCAGCTTGGCAGGGGGCCCAGAGACCCAGTACTTC. Protein product: CASSLAGGPETQYF.

V is TRBV9 and J is TRBJ2-5; TRBD2 matches 11 bases. The J segment lost 5 bases and the V segment lost 3 bases, leaving 9 bases of the junction unmatched. The CDR3 covers 16 residues. Germline CDR1 is SGDLS and CDR2 is YYNGEE. This CDR3 reads CASSGSGRAGGETQYF. As DNA, the CDR3 is TGTGCCAGCAGCGGTAGCGGGAGGGCCGGGGGGGAGACCCAGTACTTC.

This sequence joins TRBV2 and TRBJ1-3, with D possibly matching TRBD1 (6 bases). Germline CDR1 and CDR2: SNHLY and FYNNEI. The CDR3 spans 15 residues. The V and J ends lost 0 bases and 4 bases respectively, with 10 bases between them. The CDR3 coding sequence is TGTGCCAGCAGTGAAGCACCCACAGGGGGAAACACCATATATTTT. It codes for CASSEAPTGGNTIYF.

For this clone: Within the sample, other DNA sequences also encode this same CDR3. In DNA, the CDR3 is TGTGCCAGCAGCCAAGTCAGGTATGGCTACACCTTC. This sequence encodes CASSQVRYGYTF. The chain couples TRBV3-1 (or the pseudogene TRBV3-2) to TRBJ1-2; D unclear. Germline V CDR1 and CDR2: LGHDT, YNNKEL (reference sequence). V lost 1 base, J lost 5 bases, and 5 bases lay in between. The CDR3 covers 12 residues.

The genes are TRBV28 and TRBJ1-5; D is perhaps TRBD1 (6 bases). The CDR3 totals 12 residues. Per the germline V gene, CDR1 is MDHEN and CDR2 is SYDVKM. Trimming stripped 8 bases from V and 6 bases from J, with 11 bases between. The CDR3 is CASGEQGQPQHF. Written as DNA, the CDR3 is TGTGCCAGCGGGGAACAGGGTCAGCCCCAGCATTTT.

The V and J genes are TRBV6-2 or TRBV6-3 and TRBJ1-5; D is undetermined. This CDR3 region has 15 residues. Germline loops: CDR1 MNHEY, CDR2 SVGEGT. V gave up 2 bases and J gave up 3 bases, with 11 bases separating them. The DNA for the CDR3 is TGTGCCAGCAGTTACATTACGGGAAACAATCAGCCCCAGCATTTT. Translation: CASSYITGNNQPQHF.

The chain recombines TRBV28 with TRBJ1-6, with D possibly being TRBD1 (6 bases). CDR3 length equals 13 residues. V dropped 7 bases and J dropped 13 bases, with 17 bases sitting between them. Germline V gives CDR1 MDHEN, CDR2 SYDVKM. CDR3 in amino acids: CASNPDRTQPLHF. The CDR3 bases are TGTGCCAGCAACCCTGACAGGACCCAGCCCCTCCACTTT.

The chain recombines TRBV12-3 or TRBV12-4 with TRBJ1-2; tentative D call: TRBD1 (6 bases). CDR3 length: 13 amino acids. V was clipped by 3 bases and J by 4 bases, with 9 bases between them. The DNA of the CDR3 is TGTGCCAGCAGTTTTGGGGGGGCCTATGGCTACACCTTC. Protein: CASSFGGAYGYTF.